Listed below are T cell receptor beta chains from one sample, sequenced in a study of identical twins. In TCRdb, the 5' RACE reads were re-called with MiXCR into one record per CDR3 protein. The sample lists some 500,000 distinct CDR3 sequences, 12% to 15% seen once, with about 0.54% in the top ten. These data were also reused for a study on yellow fever vaccine responses in identical twins.

The sequencing sample was made of CD4+ T cells sorted from blood. These receptors were obtained from a woman between 18 and 30 years old in good health. Both conserved end residues are part of each CDR3. Each record gives: V gene, D gene, CDR3 length, J gene, clone size, CDR3 protein, CDR3 DNA. A D gene is named only where the DNA matches it firmly. Size is stated for part of the rows, as once, few or many counts, or as a class when the clone is expanded.

v_gene: TRBV15; d_gene: NA; len: 17; j_gene: TRBJ2-3; abundance: few; CDR3aa: CATSRDRVPGGTDTQYF; CDR3nt: TGTGCCACCAGCAGAGATAGGGTACCAGGTGGAACAGATACGCAGTATTTT
v_gene: TRBV28; d_gene: NA; len: 15; j_gene: TRBJ2-1; abundance: NA; CDR3aa: CASSSGAGRFNEQFF; CDR3nt: TGTGCCAGCAGTTCTGGAGCGGGCCGTTTCAATGAGCAGTTCTTC
v_gene: TRBV6-2/TRBV6-3; d_gene: NA; len: 15; j_gene: TRBJ2-1; abundance: NA; CDR3aa: CASNPIGTPYNEQFF; CDR3nt: TGTGCCAGCAACCCCATCGGGACGCCCTACAATGAGCAGTTCTTC
v_gene: TRBV12-3/TRBV12-4; d_gene: TRBD2; len: 18; j_gene: TRBJ2-1; abundance: NA; CDR3aa: CASSPTLRLAGLYNEQFF; CDR3nt: TGTGCCAGCAGTCCCACCTTAAGACTAGCGGGATTATACAATGAGCAGTTCTTC
v_gene: TRBV12-3/TRBV12-4; d_gene: NA; len: 15; j_gene: TRBJ2-3; abundance: few; CDR3aa: CASSFGTTSTDTQYF; CDR3nt: TGTGCCAGCAGTTTTGGGACAACTAGCACAGATACGCAGTATTTT
v_gene: TRBV6-1; d_gene: TRBD1; len: 16; j_gene: TRBJ1-5; abundance: few; CDR3aa: CASRPDRGVSNQPQHF; CDR3nt: TGTGCCAGCAGACCAGACAGGGGGGTTAGCAATCAGCCCCAGCATTTT
v_gene: TRBV2; d_gene: NA; len: 16; j_gene: TRBJ2-5; abundance: NA; CDR3aa: CASSEGGPAVQETQYF; CDR3nt: TGTGCCAGCAGTGAGGGGGGGCCGGCCGTGCAAGAGACCCAGTACTTC
v_gene: TRBV6-2/TRBV6-3; d_gene: TRBD2; len: 17; j_gene: TRBJ2-1; abundance: few; CDR3aa: CASRNGGREGRNNEQFF; CDR3nt: TGTGCCAGCAGGAACGGAGGGCGGGAGGGCCGGAACAATGAGCAGTTCTTC
v_gene: TRBV10-3; d_gene: TRBD1; len: 13; j_gene: TRBJ2-7; abundance: NA; CDR3aa: CAISQGAGYEQYF; CDR3nt: TGTGCCATCAGTCAGGGGGCTGGCTACGAGCAGTACTTC
v_gene: TRBV6-1; d_gene: TRBD1; len: 17; j_gene: TRBJ1-4; abundance: NA; CDR3aa: CASSPAGTAPTNEKLFF; CDR3nt: TGTGCCAGCAGTCCCGCCGGGACAGCCCCAACTAATGAAAAACTGTTTTTT
v_gene: TRBV9; d_gene: NA; len: 15; j_gene: TRBJ2-1; abundance: few; CDR3aa: CASSVGYRPHNEQFF; CDR3nt: TGTGCCAGCAGCGTAGGCTACCGCCCTCACAATGAGCAGTTCTTC
v_gene: TRBV10-1; d_gene: NA; len: 16; j_gene: TRBJ2-5; abundance: NA; CDR3aa: CASCRVPPLWKETQYF; CDR3nt: TGCGCCAGCTGCAGGGTACCCCCTTTATGGAAAGAGACCCAGTACTTC
v_gene: TRBV29-1; d_gene: TRBD2; len: 14; j_gene: TRBJ2-2; abundance: many; CDR3aa: CSVVAGTNTGELFF; CDR3nt: TGCAGCGTGGTAGCGGGAACGAACACCGGGGAGCTGTTTTTT
v_gene: TRBV3-1; d_gene: TRBD2; len: 19; j_gene: TRBJ2-7; abundance: few; CDR3aa: CASSLLGASGGPGSYEQYF; CDR3nt: TGTGCCAGCAGCCTTCTCGGGGCTAGCGGGGGCCCTGGCTCCTACGAGCAGTACTTC
v_gene: TRBV18; d_gene: TRBD1; len: 15; j_gene: TRBJ2-5; abundance: few; CDR3aa: CASSPGQGTQETQYF; CDR3nt: TGTGCCAGCTCACCAGGACAGGGCACCCAAGAGACCCAGTACTTC
v_gene: TRBV5-5; d_gene: NA; len: 15; j_gene: TRBJ2-2; abundance: NA; CDR3aa: CASSLSRGSTGELFF; CDR3nt: TGTGCCAGCAGCTTGAGTCGGGGGAGCACCGGGGAGCTGTTTTTT
v_gene: TRBV3-1; d_gene: NA; len: 16; j_gene: TRBJ2-7; abundance: many; CDR3aa: CASSQLGGYSSYEQYF; CDR3nt: TGTGCCAGCAGCCAGTTGGGTGGATATAGCTCCTACGAGCAGTACTTC
v_gene: TRBV27; d_gene: TRBD2; len: 16; j_gene: TRBJ2-1; abundance: few; CDR3aa: CASRTPSGSSYNEQFF; CDR3nt: TGTGCCAGCAGGACACCAAGCGGGAGCTCCTACAATGAGCAGTTCTTC
v_gene: TRBV6-5; d_gene: TRBD1; len: 16; j_gene: TRBJ2-7; abundance: few; CDR3aa: CASSYSFEGALREQYF; CDR3nt: TGTGCCAGCAGTTACTCGTTCGAGGGGGCGCTGAGAGAGCAGTACTTC
v_gene: TRBV27; d_gene: NA; len: 13; j_gene: TRBJ2-7; abundance: NA; CDR3aa: CASSTQQGYEQYF; CDR3nt: TGTGCCAGCAGTACCCAACAGGGCTACGAGCAGTACTTC
v_gene: TRBV5-4; d_gene: NA; len: 14; j_gene: TRBJ1-4; abundance: NA; CDR3aa: CASSSTGDNEKLFF; CDR3nt: TGTGCCAGCAGCTCGACAGGCGATAATGAAAAACTGTTTTTT
v_gene: TRBV4-3; d_gene: TRBD2; len: 17; j_gene: TRBJ2-1; abundance: few; CDR3aa: CASSQDPAGATYNEQFF; CDR3nt: TGCGCCAGCAGCCAGGATCCGGCGGGAGCGACCTACAATGAGCAGTTCTTC
v_gene: TRBV2; d_gene: NA; len: 15; j_gene: TRBJ2-1; abundance: NA; CDR3aa: CASSENSRLENEQFF; CDR3nt: TGTGCCAGCAGCGAAAACTCGCGGTTAGAGAATGAGCAGTTCTTC
v_gene: TRBV4-3; d_gene: NA; len: 13; j_gene: TRBJ2-7; abundance: few; CDR3aa: CASSQERSYEQYF; CDR3nt: TGCGCCAGCAGCCAAGAACGGTCCTACGAGCAGTACTTC
v_gene: TRBV2; d_gene: TRBD2; len: 18; j_gene: TRBJ2-2; abundance: NA; CDR3aa: CASSESKRGGVPTGELFF; CDR3nt: TGTGCCAGCAGTGAAAGCAAGCGGGGGGGCGTTCCCACCGGGGAGCTGTTTTTT